This T cell receptor beta chain was captured in a study of blood T cell repertoires in COVID-19. Study-wide context: The United States, Italy and Spain supplied acute and convalescent COVID-19 samples. PBMCs, B-cell-depleted T cells, or T cells provided the cDNA or gDNA that made up the material.

In the original processing: Reference gene primer amplification in the assay estimated nucleated cell counts. The table came from immunoSEQ multiplex PCR; TCRdb's copy has only in-frame clones and leaves some out. For V, J and clone size, that table is used; D and trimming come from the DNA. The data show 100,000 to 150,000 clones, with about 83% seen just once and around 5% held by the top ten. The CDR3 is 15 residues long. Germline values: CDR1 WNHNN, CDR2 SYGVQD (reference sequence). Trimming cost V 2 bases and J 4 bases; bases outside gene matches: 6. The sequencing sample was made of peripheral blood. This rearrangement joins TRBV10-1 to TRBJ1-1; 8 positions agree with TRBD1. The receptor comes from a human donor in a cohort sampled during active COVID-19. The CDR3 nucleotides are TGCGCCAGCAGTGAGAGGGCAGGGGGCGGCACTGAAGCTTTCTTT. Translated, it gives CASSERAGGGTEAFF.